This is a list of T cell receptor beta chains from one sample in a study of T-cell reconstitution after alpha-beta-depleted transplantation in children. TCRdb called the PCR reads again in MiXCR, with one record for every CDR3 protein. The sample shows about 400,000 distinct CDR3 sequences, 10% to 15% of them seen only once. The material sequenced was PBMCs, taken from the stem cell graft. The receptors come from a human donor who donated a stem cell graft to a child with Fanconi anemia. Both conserved end residues are part of each CDR3. Size values are once, few and many counts, or a class for expanded clones, and some rows have none.

13,few,TRBJ2-1,TRBV5-8,CASSFHRGNEQFF
15,few,TRBJ2-1,TRBV4-3,CASSQDRWGDNEQFF
13,many,TRBJ1-2,TRBV20-1,CSAASSGTKGYTF
16,NA,TRBJ2-5,TRBV29-1,CSVELLWSGGMRTQYF
15,few,TRBJ2-1,TRBV27,CASSFGTGFGLRQFF
15,NA,TRBJ2-5,TRBV3-1,CASSHPSGGQETQYF
17,NA,TRBJ2-3,TRBV7-2,CASSLPSGGINTDTQYF
12,many,TRBJ2-1,TRBV7-2,CASSRRGIEQFF
15,many,TRBJ2-2,TRBV12-3/TRBV12-4,CASSFRTPNTGELFF
14,NA,TRBJ2-5,TRBV7-9,CASSFSGATETQYF
13,few,TRBJ1-2,TRBV30,CAWSVDGTYGYTF
16,NA,TRBJ2-5,TRBV2,CASSEAVGQGGGTQYF
13,many,TRBJ1-1,TRBV10-2,CASHGPMNTEAFF
14,few,TRBJ2-1,TRBV29-1,CSVGRDRAYNEQFF
14,many,TRBJ2-2,TRBV6-4,CASSRDSTTGELFF
18,few,TRBJ2-7,TRBV10-3,CAISESIRAGGGTREQYF
12,few,TRBJ1-1,TRBV12-3/TRBV12-4,CASTQGPTQAFF
15,NA,TRBJ1-5,TRBV20-1,CSAARGGSGNQPQHF
15,many,TRBJ2-3,TRBV10-2,CASSLYQRGADTQYF
17,many,TRBJ2-3,TRBV5-1,CASSQALGRGAGDTQYF
14,many,TRBJ1-5,TRBV24-1,CATSDTYSNQPQHF
16,NA,TRBJ2-6,TRBV5-1,CASSLVRPSGANVLTF
12,NA,TRBJ1-4,TRBV20-1,CSAPERDEKLFF
15,NA,TRBJ1-4,TRBV5-1,CASSPQGQENEKLFF
13,many,TRBJ1-2,TRBV7-9,CASSLDRGGGYTF
14,NA,TRBJ2-5,TRBV25-1,CASSEWSAQETQYF
15,few,TRBJ2-7,TRBV6-2/TRBV6-3,CASTRLAGNTYEQYF
13,many,TRBJ1-6,TRBV15,CATSRGRGSPLHF
14,many,TRBJ1-1,TRBV5-1,CASSLSSANTEAFF
15,many,TRBJ1-1,TRBV7-6,CASSPHPGDNTEAFF
13,few,TRBJ1-1,TRBV12-3/TRBV12-4,CASRRLGSPEAFF
15,few,TRBJ2-3,TRBV12-3/TRBV12-4,CASSLQGLATDTQYF
15,few,TRBJ2-1,TRBV7-2,CASSLAGRQNNEQFF
16,many,TRBJ2-6,TRBV6-2/TRBV6-3,CASSYPTGAGANVLTF
12,NA,TRBJ2-5,TRBV2,CASSEMHETQYF
16,few,TRBJ2-1,TRBV12-3/TRBV12-4,CASSFRSSGGYNEQFF
16,many,TRBJ1-1,TRBV5-1,CASSLAGTGMNTEAFF
17,few,TRBJ1-6,TRBV4-3,CASSQNRPGQGHSPLHF
13,few,TRBJ2-2,TRBV6-2/TRBV6-3,CASNDAFTGELFF
12,few,TRBJ1-1,TRBV10-3,CAIREVGNEAFF
13,few,TRBJ2-5,TRBV5-1,CASRREPQETQYF
15,few,TRBJ2-2,TRBV4-2,CASSQESGIVGELFF
15,few,TRBJ2-1,TRBV13,CASSPQGSLGNEQFF
13,NA,TRBJ2-5,TRBV10-3,CAAGGQGGETQYF
15,NA,TRBJ2-2,TRBV5-1,CASSSGQGFTGELFF
14,few,TRBJ2-5,TRBV28,CATSTGGFQETQYF
16,few,TRBJ1-2,TRBV6-1,CASRSPGSDANYGYTF
15,NA,TRBJ2-2,TRBV12-3/TRBV12-4,CASSSDIEPTGELFF
14,NA,TRBJ2-2,TRBV12-3/TRBV12-4,CASSWNGGTGELFF
15,few,TRBJ2-3,TRBV20-1,CSARGPTRGSNTQYF
15,once,TRBJ2-1,TRBV3-1,CASSQGHAGDDEQFF
13,few,TRBJ2-3,TRBV5-1,CASGGEALDTQYF
18,NA,TRBJ2-7,TRBV12-3/TRBV12-4,CASCLDSIGGQEIYEQYF
15,few,TRBJ1-1,TRBV7-9,CASSSARPRGTEAFF
14,few,TRBJ2-3,TRBV25-1,CASSGGGPQDTQYF
15,once,TRBJ1-3,TRBV6-1,CASSSTGGTGNTIYF
13,many,TRBJ2-1,TRBV6-2/TRBV6-3,CASRVYPYNEQFF
15,few,TRBJ2-3,TRBV6-1,CASRPQAKITDTQYF